These 8 T cell receptor beta chains came from one sample sequenced in a study of cytomegalovirus exposure and HLA in healthy donors. Both 60 Vbeta primers and 13 Jbeta primers went into the PCR. Profiled with immunoSEQ multiplex PCR; TCRdb holds only in-frame clones, not every one. The sample carries 100,000 to 150,000 clones, over 70% recorded once. The sample consisted of PBMCs. These receptors originate from a female donor in good health and CMV-seropositive.

The CDR3 DNA reads TGTGCCAGCATTCGCGGGGGCTCCTACAATGAGCAGTTCTTC. Translated: CASIRGGSYNEQFF. The V call is TRBV6-1, the J call TRBJ2-1; 7 positions agree with TRBD2. Germline CDR1 and CDR2: MNHNS and SASEGT. The CDR3 consists of 14 residues. The junction had 3 bases not matched to a gene; V was cut back by 7 bases and J by 0 bases.

The rearrangement links TRBV9 to TRBJ2-3, with D possibly TRBD1 on 6 matching bases. The germline gives CDR1 SGDLS, CDR2 YYNGEE. Trimming cost V 4 bases and J 3 bases, with 15 bases left between them. CDR3 size: 15 residues. CDR3 loop: CASSSGASWTDTQYF. CDR3 bases: TGTGCCAGCAGCTCAGGGGCTAGCTGGACAGATACGCAGTATTTT.

V and J are TRBV7-2 and TRBJ2-5, with a tentative D call TRBD1 (6 bases). The CDR3 spans 13 residues. The V end lost 6 bases, the J end lost 3 bases, and 11 bases lay between the germline ends. Germline CDR1 and CDR2: SGHTA and FQGNSA. CDR3 DNA sequence: TGTGCCAGCAGGTTCGCAGGGGAAGAGACCCAGTACTTC. It encodes CASRFAGEETQYF.

The chain joins TRBV30 to TRBJ1-4, with unresolved D. The length of the CDR3 is 12 residues. V was pared by 0 bases and J by 8 bases, with 7 bases between. Germline loops: CDR1 GTSNPN, CDR2 SVGIG (reference sequence). CDR3 sequence (DNA): TGTGCCTGGAGTGTAGTGGAGGAAAAACTGTTTTTT. It specifies CAWSVVEEKLFF.

V and J are TRBV2 and TRBJ2-7, with TRBD1 matching 8 bases. The CDR3 contains 14 residues. V lost 7 bases to trimming and J lost 6 bases; unmatched junction nucleotides: 11. Germline lookup yields CDR1 SNHLY and CDR2 FYNNEI. CDR3 residues: CASTLRDRLREQYF. DNA of the CDR3: TGTGCCAGCACCTTGAGGGACAGGCTTCGCGAGCAGTACTTC.

V usage is TRBV10-3 and J usage is TRBJ2-5; TRBD1 matches at 8 bases. V was clipped by 6 bases and J by 1 base; unmatched bases: 4. This CDR3 comprises 14 residues. In germline, CDR1 is ENHRY, CDR2 SYGVKD. CDR3 protein: CAISETGGQETQYF. The CDR3 DNA follows: TGTGCCATCAGCGAAACAGGGGGCCAAGAGACCCAGTACTTC.

This clone was observed a handful of times. The chain has TRBV19 and TRBJ2-5, with 7 bases identical to TRBD1. There are 15 residues in the CDR3. Germline CDR1 LNHDA, CDR2 SQIVND (reference sequence). Trimming removed 6 bases from V and 6 bases from J; junction bases left unmatched: 13. The CDR3 sequence: CASSTRQGTRKTQYF. CDR3 in DNA: TGTGCCAGTAGCACGAGACAGGGAACGAGGAAGACCCAGTACTTC. The variable domain in full, with the rest retrieved from reference TRBV19 and TRBJ2-5, is DGGITQSPKYLFRKEGQNVTLSCEQNLNHDAMYWYRQDPGQGLRLIYYSQIVNDFQKGDIAEGYSVSREKKESFPLTVTSAQKNPTAFYLCASSTRQGTRKTQYFGPGTRLLVL.

This chain links TRBV27 with TRBJ2-1; 10 bases fit TRBD1. From germline, CDR1 is MNHEY and CDR2 SMNVEV (reference sequence). V lost 4 bases to trimming and J lost 4 bases; unmatched junction nucleotides: 4. The CDR3 sequence is 15 residues long. The CDR3 loop reads CASSSSGQGYNEQFF. The CDR3 bases are TGTGCCAGCAGTTCCTCGGGACAGGGGTACAATGAGCAGTTCTTC.